These 26 T cell receptor beta chains originate from one sample sequenced in a study of CD8 T cells in Susac syndrome (dated by TCRdb to about 2019). The library was prepared using the immunoSEQ multiplex PCR assay. RNA was extracted using the RNeasy kit, and about 0.5 to 1 ug of the RNA was reverse transcribed with random hexamers. TCRdb itself trimmed the public reads at Q25 with fastp, ran MiXCR and retained productive beta chains. For every CDR3 protein sequence, its rows merge into one entry that carries the most common genes and DNA. In this sample the table shows 120,000 or so distinct CDR3 sequences, about 94% of which occur a single time. The ten largest account for about 0.13% of the sample. Specimen: CD4+ T cells from PBMCs. Receptors originate from a human donor with multiple sclerosis.

The chain employs TRBV30 and TRBJ1-2; D is unresolved. In germline, CDR1 is GTSNPN, CDR2 SVGIG (reference sequence). V lost 2 bases and J 4 bases, leaving 14 bases between the germline ends. CDR3 length: 14 amino acids. This CDR3 is CAWSPRLEVYGYTF. CDR3 DNA sequence: TGTGCCTGGAGTCCCCGATTAGAGGTCTATGGCTACACCTTC. Supplemented by reference TRBV30 and TRBJ1-2, the full variable domain reads SQTIHQWPATLVQPVGSPLSLECTVEGTSNPNLYWYRQAAGRGLQLLFYSVGIGQISSEVPQNLSASRPQDRQFILSSKKLLLSDSGFYLCAWSPRLEVYGYTFGSGTRLTVV.

The V call is TRBV27, the J call TRBJ1-2; D remains unclear. V was trimmed by 2 bases and J by 1 base, leaving 11 bases between them. Germline values: CDR1 MNHEY, CDR2 SMNVEV (reference sequence). CDR3 length equals 15 residues. CDR3 coding DNA: TGTGCCAGCAGTTTAAAGTCGGAATTTAACTATGGCTACACCTTC. It yields the protein CASSLKSEFNYGYTF.

J is TRBJ2-5 and V is TRBV20-1; 11 nucleotides agree with TRBD2. Germline V CDR1 and CDR2: DFQATT, SNEGSKA (reference sequence). This CDR3 contains 18 residues. The trim removed 6 bases at V and 0 bases at J, leaving 15 bases unmatched. Here the CDR3 DNA reads TGCAGTGCCGAGGGTCTAGCGGGGGGTGGGGCCCACCAAGAGACCCAGTACTTC. It specifies CSAEGLAGGGAHQETQYF.

The chain combines TRBV11-2 with TRBJ2-3; TRBD1 matches 7 bases. Per the germline V gene, CDR1 is SGHAT and CDR2 is FQNNGV. Losses at the gene ends were 1 base for V and 0 bases for J; bases not matched to a gene: 7. This CDR3 has 17 amino acids. This CDR3 reads CASSLVTGAFSTDTQYF. CDR3 coding DNA: TGTGCCAGCAGCTTAGTTACAGGGGCGTTCAGCACAGATACGCAGTATTTT.

The chain has TRBV7-2 and TRBJ1-1; the D gene is possibly TRBD1 (5 bases). V lost 2 bases and J lost 1, with 11 bases in between. Germline V gives CDR1 SGHTA, CDR2 FQGNSA. The CDR3 consists of 15 residues. CDR3 protein: CASSLTRQSNTEAFF. As DNA, the CDR3 is TGTGCCAGCAGCTTAACCCGACAGTCGAACACTGAAGCTTTCTTT.

The chain uses TRBV7-2 and TRBJ2-1; D remains unclear. The V gene lost 6 bases and the J gene lost 0 bases, with 12 bases spanning the gap. CDR3 length equals 15 residues. Germline lookup yields CDR1 SGHTA and CDR2 FQGNSA. Here the CDR3 reads CASRPDGISYNEQFF. For the CDR3, the DNA is TGTGCCAGCAGACCGGACGGAATCTCCTACAATGAGCAGTTCTTC.

The rearrangement uses TRBV3-1 and TRBJ1-2, with D maybe TRBD1 (5 bases). Germline V gene sequence: CDR1 LGHDT, CDR2 YNNKEL (reference sequence). Trimming cost V 4 bases and J 7 bases, with 13 bases left between them. The CDR3 covers 13 residues. The chain's CDR3 is CASSPGGGLGYTF. CDR3 DNA: TGTGCCAGCAGCCCCGGGGGGGGTCTTGGCTACACCTTC.

The chain links TRBV2 to TRBJ1-4, with D uncertain. In germline, CDR1 is SNHLY, CDR2 FYNNEI. The CDR3 totals 13 residues. Deletions cut 4 bases from V and 6 bases from J, with 9 bases between. The CDR3 spells CASSARLYEKLFF. CDR3 sequence (DNA): TGTGCCAGCAGTGCGAGGTTGTATGAAAAACTGTTTTTT.

The chain links TRBV6-5 to TRBJ2-3, with D perhaps matching TRBD2 (5 bases). Between the trimmed V and J ends, which lost 2 bases and 4 bases, there was a span of 7 bases. The length of the CDR3 is 13 residues. Germline V CDR1 and CDR2: MNHEY, SVGAGI. The CDR3 protein is CASSYRGSDTQYF. DNA of the CDR3: TGTGCCAGCAGTTACCGGGGATCAGATACGCAGTATTTT.

The chain couples TRBV3-1 to TRBJ1-1, with D perhaps TRBD1 (5 bases). V was trimmed by 0 bases and J by 1 base, leaving 9 bases between them. Germline lookup yields CDR1 LGHDT and CDR2 YNNKEL (reference sequence). The CDR3 runs to 15 residues. The CDR3 here is CASSQEGTGNTEAFF. In DNA, the CDR3 is TGTGCCAGCAGCCAAGAAGGGACGGGGAACACTGAAGCTTTCTTT.

J is TRBJ1-2 and V is TRBV11-2; D might be TRBD1 (5 bases). CDR3 length: 13 amino acids. Trimming took 1 base from V and 6 from J, leaving 9 bases between them. The germline V gene has CDR1 SGHAT and CDR2 FQNNGV. DNA for the CDR3: TGTGCCAGCAGCTTAGGCGGGGGAGATGGCTACACCTTC. Translation gives CASSLGGGDGYTF.

J is TRBJ1-1 and V is TRBV7-8, with no clear D. The CDR3 has 16 residues. Germline V CDR1 and CDR2: SGHVS, FQNEAQ. Trimming removed 5 bases at V and 1 base at J, with 17 bases between. The CDR3 protein is CASSLPPVGWNTEAFF. CDR3 bases: TGTGCCAGCAGCCTCCCTCCGGTGGGATGGAACACTGAAGCTTTCTTT.

This clonotype was recorded only once. This chain joins TRBV6-5 and TRBJ1-2; D might be TRBD1 (5 bases). CDR3 length: 15 amino acids. Germline V gene lookup returns CDR1 MNHEY and CDR2 SVGAGI. The V end was cut by 2 bases, the J end by 2 bases, with 12 bases between. The CDR3 bases are TGTGCCAGCAGTTACGCGGGACGGGAGAACTATGGCTACACCTTC. The encoded protein is CASSYAGRENYGYTF.

This chain joins TRBV7-2 and TRBJ2-1; D gene ambiguous. CDR3 length equals 12 residues. The V end lost 3 bases, the J end lost 2 bases, and 2 bases lay between the germline ends. From germline, CDR1 is SGHTA and CDR2 FQGNSA. The CDR3: CASSFTYNEQFF. The CDR3 DNA reads as TGTGCCAGCAGCTTCACCTACAATGAGCAGTTCTTC.

The rearrangement uses TRBV30 and TRBJ1-2; D remains unclear. V dropped 4 bases and J dropped 4 bases, with 13 bases sitting between them. This CDR3 has 13 residues. Germline CDR1 GTSNPN, CDR2 SVGIG (reference sequence). As DNA, the CDR3 is TGTGCCTGGACTCGGAACGGAGCCTATGGCTACACCTTC. Its protein is CAWTRNGAYGYTF.

J is TRBJ2-5 and V is TRBV5-4, with 8 bases lining up with TRBD2. CDR1 and CDR2 from the germline V gene are SGHNT and YYREEE (reference sequence). V shed 0 bases, J shed 5 bases, and the junction held 9 bases outside the gene matches. The CDR3 totals 16 residues. The CDR3 DNA follows: TGTGCCAGCAGCTTGGGGACGGGAGGGTCGGGCGAGACCCAGTACTTC. Protein product: CASSLGTGGSGETQYF.

The chain links TRBV6-1 to TRBJ2-7, with D tentatively TRBD1 or TRBD2 (5 bases each). This CDR3 region has 14 residues. V dropped 6 bases and J dropped 2 bases, with 14 bases sitting between them. Germline V gene data show CDR1 as MNHNS and CDR2 as SASEGT. The CDR3 DNA reads TGTGCCAGCAGCCCGAATCCGGGACCCTACGAGCAGTACTTC. This translates into CASSPNPGPYEQYF.

The V gene is TRBV7-8, the J gene TRBJ1-5, with D hard to call. V lost 5 bases and J lost 10, with 12 bases in between. Germline CDR1 and CDR2: SGHVS and FQNEAQ. This CDR3 spans 12 amino acids. The CDR3 is CASSPFFGPQHF. CDR3 DNA: TGTGCCAGCAGCCCCTTTTTTGGTCCCCAGCATTTT.

The rearrangement uses TRBV5-4 and TRBJ2-2, with TRBD2 matching 7 bases. Trimming took 0 bases from V and 3 from J; bases not matched to a gene: 11. The CDR3 covers 18 residues. CDR1 and CDR2 from the germline V gene are SGHNT and YYREEE (reference sequence). The DNA for the CDR3 is TGTGCCAGCAGCTTGGGGGCCCCGGGGGGTCCTTACACCGGGGAGCTGTTTTTT. It specifies CASSLGAPGGPYTGELFF.

The J gene is TRBJ2-7, the V gene TRBV2; the D gene is possibly TRBD1 (6 bases). Trimming shortened V by 5 bases and J by 0 bases, and 11 bases separated the two germline ends. This CDR3 comprises 14 residues. Germline lookup yields CDR1 SNHLY and CDR2 FYNNEI. CDR3 in DNA: TGTGCCAGCAGTATAAGGGACACCTCCTACGAGCAGTACTTC. Amino acids: CASSIRDTSYEQYF.

The chain combines TRBV7-8 with TRBJ2-3; TRBD2 matches 9 bases. The V gene's germline CDR1 is SGHVS and CDR2 FQNEAQ. The length of the CDR3 is 17 residues. V dropped 4 bases and J dropped 4; count of bases not matched to a gene: 12. The CDR3, as DNA: TGTGCCAGCAGCTCAATCATGGGGACTAGCTGGGCAGATACGCAGTATTTT. It is translated as CASSSIMGTSWADTQYF. Supplemented by reference TRBV7-8 and TRBJ2-3, the full variable domain reads GAGVSQSPRYKVAKRGQDVALRCDPISGHVSLFWYQQALGQGPEFLTYFQNEAQLDKSGLPSDRFFAERPEGSVSTLKIQRTQQEDSAVYLCASSSIMGTSWADTQYFGPGTRLTVL.

Here the CDR3 DNA reads TGCAGCGTGTCCCTAGCGGGAGGACGGGGGAATCAGTTCTTC. Its translation is CSVSLAGGRGNQFF. The genes are TRBV29-1 and TRBJ2-1, with TRBD2 identical over 11 bases. Germline CDR1 reads SQVTM; CDR2 reads ANQGSEA. V lost 6 bases and J lost 13; bases outside the gene matches: 14. This CDR3 spans 14 amino acids.

J is TRBJ1-2 and V is TRBV4-1, with D perhaps matching TRBD1 (6 bases). Between the trimmed V and J ends, which lost 1 base and 8 bases, there was a span of 17 bases. The germline gives CDR1 MGHRA, CDR2 YSYEKL. The CDR3 has 15 residues. CDR3 sequence (DNA): TGCGCCAGCAGCCAAGTAGGGACACCGGCATGGGGCTACACCTTC. Translated: CASSQVGTPAWGYTF.

The rearrangement uses TRBV7-9 and TRBJ1-2; perhaps TRBD1 as D (6 bases). The CDR3 has 13 amino acids. Germline V lookup: CDR1 SEHNR, CDR2 FQNEAQ (reference sequence). V lost 3 bases to trimming and J lost 10 bases, with 15 bases between them. The CDR3 DNA sequence: TGTGCCAGCAGCTTCAGGGGTTCCTCTGCCTACACCTTC. Translated: CASSFRGSSAYTF. The whole variable domain, remainder taken from reference TRBV7-9 and TRBJ1-2, is DTGVSQNPRHKITKRGQNVTFRCDPISEHNRLYWYRQTLGQGPEFLTYFQNEAQLEKSRLLSDRFSAERPKGSFSTLEIQRTEQGDSAMYLCASSFRGSSAYTFGSGTRLTVV.

The V call is TRBV9, the J call TRBJ2-1; tentative D call: TRBD2 (5 bases). This CDR3 comprises 20 residues. The V gene lost 2 bases and the J gene lost 4 bases, with 28 bases spanning the gap. Germline loops: CDR1 SGDLS, CDR2 YYNGEE. The CDR3 sequence: CASSVAPTGLDETLYNEQFF. The CDR3 region has the DNA TGTGCCAGCAGCGTCGCCCCGACGGGGTTGGACGAGACCCTTTACAATGAGCAGTTCTTC.

The CDR3 spells CASSEDYRRNTEAFF. The CDR3 bases are TGTGCCAGCAGTGAAGATTACAGGCGGAACACTGAAGCTTTCTTT. This chain joins TRBV6-1 and TRBJ1-1; D possibly corresponds to TRBD1 (5 bases). Per germline, CDR1 MNHNS and CDR2 SASEGT. The V gene lost 1 base and the J gene lost 1 base, with 10 bases spanning the gap. The CDR3 spans 15 residues.